These T cell receptor beta chains were read from a single sample in a study of T-cell memory formation after mild COVID-19. MiXCR was run by TCRdb on the 5' RACE reads, yielding one entry per CDR3 protein. The sample carries about 470,000 distinct CDR3 sequences, about 23% recorded once. Material for sequencing was PBMCs or a T cell subset sorted from them (not recorded which). The receptor set was obtained from an adult woman who had mild COVID-19 (a few samples of this study predate the infection). Cell type and time point are not known. CDR3s include the opening cysteine and the closing phenylalanine or tryptophan. The D gene is left open where the match is weak. Clone size is shown for a subset of rows, as once, few, many or a class of expanded clone.

clone_size,d_call,j_call,v_call,cdr3_nt,cdr3_aa
few,-,TRBJ2-6,TRBV24-1,TGTGCCACCAGTGTAAACGACCGCCTCTCTGGGGCCAACGTCCTGACTTTC,CATSVNDRLSGANVLTF
few,-,TRBJ2-3,TRBV25-1,TGTGCCAGCAGCGGAGGGGGGGGCAGCGCAGATACGCAGTATTTT,CASSGGGGSADTQYF
many,-,TRBJ2-1,TRBV15,TGTGCCACCAGCAGAGATCAAGGGTACAATGAGCAGTTCTTC,CATSRDQGYNEQFF
few,TRBD2,TRBJ2-1,TRBV4-3,TGCGCCAGCAGCCATTATACTAGCGGGATTAACCTTTACAATGAGCAGTTCTTC,CASSHYTSGINLYNEQFF
-,-,TRBJ2-7,TRBV12-3/TRBV12-4,TGTGCCAGCAGCCAGGGGGGGAACTACGAGCAGTACTTC,CASSQGGNYEQYF
few,-,TRBJ2-1,TRBV5-1,TGCGCCAGCAGCTTGGCCGACCAAACTCGGTTCTTC,CASSLADQTRFF
-,TRBD2,TRBJ2-1,TRBV29-1,TGCAGCGTCCTGCCCGGACTAGCGGGATTTGAGCAGTTCTTC,CSVLPGLAGFEQFF
-,TRBD2,TRBJ2-1,TRBV20-1,TGCAGTGCTAGAGGGACTAGATACAATGAGCAGTTCTTC,CSARGTRYNEQFF
few,TRBD1,TRBJ1-5,TRBV19,TGTGCCAGTAGGCCGGAGAGACAGGGCCATCAGCCCCAGCATTTT,CASRPERQGHQPQHF
-,-,TRBJ1-4,TRBV5-1,TGCGCCAGCAGCTTGGGGGATCGCGAAAAACTGTTTTTT,CASSLGDREKLFF
-,-,TRBJ1-4,TRBV10-3,TGTGCCATCAGTCGACCGGGAGGGGCAACTAATGAAAAACTGTTTTTT,CAISRPGGATNEKLFF
-,-,TRBJ1-2,TRBV5-1,TGCGCCAGCAGCTTGGGGGTCGGGACGGACTATGGCTACACCTTC,CASSLGVGTDYGYTF
-,-,TRBJ2-2,TRBV6-5,TGTGCCAGCAGTTACTCAGACGGGGAGCTGTTTTTT,CASSYSDGELFF
-,-,TRBJ2-7,TRBV29-1,TGCAGCGCCGCAGGGGACGAGCAGTACTTC,CSAAGDEQYF
few,TRBD2,TRBJ2-2,TRBV7-8,TGTGCCAGCAGCTACGGGGGGACGAACACCGGGGAGCTGTTTTTT,CASSYGGTNTGELFF
-,TRBD2,TRBJ2-7,TRBV9,TGTGCCAGCAGCCCGAGACTAGCGGGAGGGCCGTTAGCCTACGAGCAGTACTTC,CASSPRLAGGPLAYEQYF
few,-,TRBJ1-5,TRBV12-3/TRBV12-4,TGTGCCAGTGGTAAGGCCCCCAATCAGCCCCAGCATTTT,CASGKAPNQPQHF
-,TRBD2,TRBJ2-1,TRBV12-3/TRBV12-4,TGTGCCAGCAGTCCCATGGGGAGGGTGGGGAATGAGCAGTTCTTC,CASSPMGRVGNEQFF
-,TRBD1,TRBJ2-1,TRBV7-7,TGTGCTAGCAGCTTAGGGGACAGGGTAGGGTACAATGAGCAGTTCTTC,CASSLGDRVGYNEQFF
-,TRBD2,TRBJ2-1,TRBV27,TGTGCCAGCGCCCCCGTAATCATACTAGCGGATTACAATGAGCAGTTCTTC,CASAPVIILADYNEQFF
few,-,TRBJ2-5,TRBV4-2,TGTGCCAGCAGCCAAGCTGACAAGTACCAAGAGACCCAGTACTTC,CASSQADKYQETQYF
-,-,TRBJ2-3,TRBV5-6,TGTGCCAGCAGCTCTTACGGGACACCGAGCACAGATACGCAGTATTTT,CASSSYGTPSTDTQYF
-,-,TRBJ2-5,TRBV4-3,TGCGCCAGCAGCCAAGTTCCAGGGGTCGTAGAGACCCAGTACTTC,CASSQVPGVVETQYF
-,-,TRBJ1-5,TRBV4-2,TGTGCCAGCAGCGAAGAAAGGGGTCAGCCCCAGCATTTT,CASSEERGQPQHF
-,-,TRBJ1-2,TRBV7-3,TGTGCCAGCAGCTTCGGGGGTGGGGTATCTGGCTACACCTTC,CASSFGGGVSGYTF
-,-,TRBJ2-7,TRBV21-1,TGTGCCAGCCTACGTAGACTGCCGTCCTACGAGCAGTACTTC,CASLRRLPSYEQYF
-,TRBD2,TRBJ2-1,TRBV11-3,TGTGCCAGCAGCCGAGGACTAGCGGGAGGGCTAGGAAATGAGCAGTTCTTC,CASSRGLAGGLGNEQFF
-,-,TRBJ2-7,TRBV19,TGTGCCAGTAGTCCCCTGGGGGGGCTATTAGACGAGCAGTACTTC,CASSPLGGLLDEQYF
-,TRBD2,TRBJ2-7,TRBV20-1,TGCAGTGCTAGCTTCCCCCTAGCGGGGAGCTCCTACGAGCAGTACTTC,CSASFPLAGSSYEQYF
few,TRBD2,TRBJ2-7,TRBV27,TGTGCCAGCAGTTTATCGGTCGGGACTAGCCTCTACGAGCAGTACTTC,CASSLSVGTSLYEQYF
-,TRBD1,TRBJ1-2,TRBV6-5,TGTGCCAGCAGTCAAGCTCACGATCCGGGACAGGGGGCCGGCTACACCTTC,CASSQAHDPGQGAGYTF
few,TRBD1,TRBJ1-2,TRBV5-1,TGCGCCAGCAGAGATCTCCCGGGACAGGGAAAATATGGCTACACCTTC,CASRDLPGQGKYGYTF
-,-,TRBJ2-6,TRBV7-3,TGTGCCAGCAGCCCTCTAGGGCGGGACTCTGGGGCCAACGTCCTGACTTTC,CASSPLGRDSGANVLTF
-,TRBD1,TRBJ1-2,TRBV5-1,TGCGCCAGCAGCTTGGCCGGTTCTGGGGGACAGGGTGGCTACACCTTC,CASSLAGSGGQGGYTF
-,-,TRBJ2-5,TRBV6-2/TRBV6-3,TGTGCCAGCAGTGACCGGGGGACCGTCACGTACCAAGAGACCCAGTACTTC,CASSDRGTVTYQETQYF
-,-,TRBJ1-5,TRBV12-3/TRBV12-4,TGTGCCAGCAGTTTTGGGACAACCCAAAATCAGCCCCAGCATTTT,CASSFGTTQNQPQHF
few,-,TRBJ2-7,TRBV5-5,TGTGCCAGCAGCTATTATACAGGCACCTTCTCCGAGCAGTACTTC,CASSYYTGTFSEQYF
few,-,TRBJ1-2,TRBV20-1,TGCAGTGCTACATTGGCTGGGAGTACCCATGGCTACACCTTC,CSATLAGSTHGYTF
many,-,TRBJ2-7,TRBV12-3/TRBV12-4,TGTGCCAGCAGTCTAACGGCCCTCTACGAGCAGTACTTC,CASSLTALYEQYF
many,-,TRBJ2-1,TRBV4-1,TGCGCCAGCAGCCAAGTTGGAGGTGAGCAGTTCTTC,CASSQVGGEQFF
once,TRBD1,TRBJ1-1,TRBV7-2,TGTGCCAGCAGTCCGACAGGGGGCTGGACTGAAGCTTTCTTT,CASSPTGGWTEAFF
few,TRBD1,TRBJ1-1,TRBV6-6,TGTGCCAGCAGAAACTCAGGGGGAAGTAACACTGAAGCTTTCTTT,CASRNSGGSNTEAFF
few,TRBD2,TRBJ2-1,TRBV29-1,TGCAGCGTCGTCGGACTAGCGGGCGGAGCCGCATACAATGAGCAGTTCTTC,CSVVGLAGGAAYNEQFF
-,-,TRBJ2-3,TRBV12-3/TRBV12-4,TGTGCCAGCTCGTACGGGGACAACACAGATACGCAGTATTTT,CASSYGDNTDTQYF
once,TRBD2,TRBJ2-1,TRBV7-6,TGTGCCAGCAGCATTAGTAAGGGGTCAGCGGGAGGGCAGTTCTTC,CASSISKGSAGGQFF